This TCR beta chain comes out of a study of T cells in Graves' hyperthyroidism and ophthalmopathy (dated by TCRdb to about 2019). Background on the whole study: Peripheral blood samples were taken at the time of initial diagnosis, prior to any treatment. TCR V-J signatures able to tell the groups apart were searched for in a discovery cohort of 90 to 100 patients, of whom 43 had Graves' ophthalmopathy and 57 had stable Graves' hyperthyroidism. Prospective prediction of ophthalmopathy was tested in an independent validation cohort consisting of 18 hyperthyroidism patients and approximately 16 patients who later progressed to ophthalmopathy. For training and testing, the roughly 93 patients in the discovery cohort were randomly divided in a 7:3 ratio. In addition, the study compared T-cell repertoires in thyroid tissue and in blood from several Graves' hyperthyroidism patients. After sampling, hyperthyroidism patients received methimazole starting at 30 mg daily, and ophthalmopathy patients received high-dose intravenous methylprednisolone. The paper describes TCR Vbeta CDR3 sequencing of 140 or so peripheral blood samples, made up of under 50 ophthalmopathy patients, around 73 hyperthyroidism patients and 17 progressor patients.

The TCR beta CDR3 regions were amplified from the RNA transcripts. The first round of RT-PCR for the TCR CDR3 was performed with the HTBI primer set and the Qiagen OneStep RT-PCR kit. A second multiplex PCR round built the libraries, followed by size selection and purification. The libraries were sequenced on an Illumina HiSeq2000 using paired-end 100 bp reads. Per the original workflow: Raw data were processed with SOAPnuke, discarding reads with adapters, uncalled bases, mean Phred below 15, or no exact constant-primer or identifier match. COPE v1.2.5 was used to merge the high-quality paired reads, and each unique nucleotide sequence was defined as a clonotype. MiTCR v1.1 was used to align clonotypes to the IMGT TRBV, TRBD and TRBJ reference segments. The analysis was restricted to V-J combinations with a frequency above 0.0001, which together covered 99.2% of the repertoires. The TCS score was defined as the ratio of F50 (clonal expansion) to E x V (chaos), calculated using BLOSUM62-based TCRdist between CDR3 peptides within each V-J. Welch's t-statistics and random forest reduced roughly 540 V-J features to fewer than 15, which were used in a naive Bayes classifier (R e1071). TCRdb took the public reads, trimmed them with fastp at Q25, ran MiXCR for clone calling and kept in-frame beta chains. Every distinct CDR3 protein forms one entry, paired with its most common genes and DNA. The V and J calls were not made by the authors but by TCRdb's processing. For this sample there are under 350,000 distinct CDR3 sequences; roughly a fifth appear just once. Of the sample, less than 65% falls within the top ten clones.

Overall results and qualifications from the work: In validation, progression to ophthalmopathy was predicted by the model with 70% to 71% sensitivity and around 76% specificity, a median of roughly six months before onset. Sample size was not statistically predetermined, and blinding of investigators to group allocation was not performed. A model built on a 13 V-J signature distinguished ophthalmopathy from stable hyperthyroidism, reaching around 88% sensitivity and 81.08% specificity in cross-validation and 80%/75% in testing. Most expanded thyroid clonotypes (frequency above 0.001) were also detected in blood, suggesting blood repertoires may reflect thyroid immune responses.

This clonotype was found many times. The specificity of this receptor is unknown. Within one base of it there is no much larger clone, and no base qualities were kept. From cysteine to phenylalanine, the CDR3 is 13 amino acids long. Of the read, only the CDR3 DNA is kept; its 39 bases are in frame from base 1. The CDR1 and CDR2 encoded by the germline V gene are MDHEN and SYDVKM. Cut back by 4 bases and 1 base, the V and J ends lie 5 bases apart. Stable Graves' hyperthyroidism was defined as no progression to ophthalmopathy during 18 months of follow-up. Hyperthyroidism patients were aged 18 to 65 years and newly diagnosed, with disease duration of less than 2 months. Patients with uncontrolled infections, other autoimmune diseases, pregnancy or lactation were excluded. Clinical symptoms, serum thyroxine and TRAb, thyroid ultrasound, and orbital computed tomography formed the basis for the diagnoses. PBMCs were isolated from about 9.2 ml of fresh peripheral blood by Ficoll-Paque density gradient centrifugation. Total RNA was extracted using Trizol reagent, and RNA quality was assessed on an Agilent 2100 Bioanalyzer.

The sequenced sample consisted of blood. The receptor's source is a woman in her forties or fifties with Graves' hyperthyroidism. The chain is assembled from TRBV28 and TRBJ1-5; the D gene is not confidently resolved. The bases read TGTGCCAGCAGTTCAGGAAGCAATCAGCCCCAGCATTTT. Translated, it gives CASSSGSNQPQHF.